This T cell receptor (beta chain) was identified in a study of CD8 T cells in ankylosing spondylitis. General observations from the study: One TCR beta motif, made up of roughly eight highly homologous variants, appeared characteristic of ankylosing spondylitis blood. Peripheral blood held disease-linked clones only at relatively low frequency, and these were CD8+.

V was pared by 5 bases and J by 5 bases, with 12 bases between. The length of the CDR3 is 14 residues. Germline CDR1 LNHDA, CDR2 SQIVND (reference sequence). Quantitative 5'-RACE was performed with molecular barcodes, and it yielded the TCR beta libraries. TCRdb passed the 5' RACE reads through MiXCR, listing each CDR3 protein once. The sample has fewer than 200,000 distinct CDR3 sequences, around a tenth seen once. This clonotype appeared a few times. The antigen is not known. The specimen was blood, either unsorted or a sorted T cell fraction (not recorded which). This clonotype originated in a female donor with ankylosing spondylitis or in good health (not recorded which). The rearrangement joins TRBV19 to TRBJ1-4, with D uncertain. The CDR3 DNA reads as TGTGCCAGTAGTCCCCGGTCAGCGAATGAAAAACTGTTTTTT. Its protein product is CASSPRSANEKLFF.